Here is one TCR beta chain with its context. Its antigen is not identified. The method was immunoSEQ multiplex PCR; TCRdb's version includes in-frame clones alone and lacks a portion of them. The sample records about 81,000 clones, around 93% being singletons. This entry belongs to a study of human versus mouse CDR3 diversity and MHC coevolution. The V and J ends lost 0 bases and 2 bases respectively, with 15 bases between them. CDR3 length: 16 residues. The germline V gene encodes CDR1 SGHRS and CDR2 YFSETQ. Study conclusions and caveats: By iCHAO1, human TCR beta clonotypes numbered about 1.6 million, the most.

The material sequenced was naive CD4+ T cells from blood. Specified subset: CD45RO-negative CD62L-positive naive CD4 T cells. This receptor was identified in a person between 25 and 75 years old in good health. The chain couples TRBV5-1 to TRBJ2-7; a possible D gene is TRBD2 (6 bases). The CDR3 is CASSLAVGGTAYEQYF. CDR3 in DNA: TGCGCCAGCAGCTTGGCCGTAGGAGGGACGGCCTACGAGCAGTACTTC.